Detailed here is one T cell receptor beta chain. Its cognate antigen has yet to be identified. No qualities accompany the bases; no much larger clone lies one base away. The record originates from a study of cytomegalovirus exposure and HLA in healthy donors (dated by TCRdb to 2016 to 2017). In terms of the full investigation: According to an earlier analysis of a few hundred of the donors, 150 million to 200 million T cells yielded 100 million or so unique TCR beta sequences and about 300 Gb of sequence data. About 320 gigabases of sequencing data and tens of millions of unique TCR sequences were included in an early release covering 500 to 750 HLA-typed donors. Among the approximately 400 genotyped donors, approximately 81% belonged to the genetic ancestry cluster associated with self-reported Caucasian donors. The study was designed to test whether signatures of past pathogen exposure could be identified by cataloging public T cell receptors. The T cell repertoires of under 700 subjects were profiled by immunosequencing and related to cytomegalovirus serostatus. A separate validation cohort of some 130 different subjects was used in addition to the 666-subject first cohort. To predict cytomegalovirus infection status, the study brought together high-throughput TCR immunosequencing, statistical association of individual TCRs with disease status, and machine learning. To study patterns of TCR occurrence, a later analysis re-analyzed previously published TCR beta repertoires from 700 or so donors and added high-resolution HLA genotyping. The later analysis used no new phenotypic data to find candidate immune exposures, relying instead on TCR beta sequences and their occurrence across donors. To decide whether each TCR beta V gene segment behaved as functional or pseudogenic, an earlier analysis of nearly 600 of the donors relied on high-throughput TCR beta sequencing. Donor age, sex, ethnicity and CMV serostatus were compiled alongside the repertoire data. A later genetic analysis took genome-wide SNP genotypes for about 65% of the 666 donors and used that subset as a discovery cohort. Every repertoire in the discovery cohort had been generated on one and the same sequencing platform. HLA typing included class I and class II loci at four-digit resolution. Typing coverage varied by locus: roughly 629-630 donors for A, B, C, DRB1 and DQB1; some 520 for DQA1; approximately 570 for DPA1; roughly 450 for DPB1. A handful of DR-DQ haplotypes were handled as single units for association and clustering because linkage in the cohort was strong. On average, around 200,000 unique TCR beta nucleotide sequences were sequenced per donor among 398 genotyped donors of the cohort, with roughly a sixth of those sequences being non-productive. General findings and caveats noted by the study authors: Roughly uniform sequencing depth across donors was assumed in presence/absence analyses, although this assumption may not hold. A later analysis found that most CMV-associated TCR beta chains appeared HLA-restricted, with HLA associations seemingly driven largely by CMV exposure. A later genetic analysis reported fewer N-insertions in productive TCRs among donors in an Asian-associated ancestry cluster than the roughly 690-donor mean. A total of 150 to 200 TCR beta chains were listed by the study as associated with cytomegalovirus. Immune exposure information for the cohort was limited to CMV serostatus. The authors suggested that the approach could potentially be extended to other disease states and immunological phenotypes. In a later analysis, TCR association rates were found to vary across HLA loci, with the most associated TCRs seen for DRB1 alleles and the fewest for HLA-C alleles. Because some donors lacked HLA typing at each locus, the association tests relied only on the typed subset. A further reported finding was that TCR beta sequences accurately predicted the HLA-A and HLA-B alleles for most subjects in the first cohort. In a later analysis, HLA-associated TCR beta chains were found to be more clonally expanded and to have lower generation probabilities than equally common non-associated chains. Three of the identified cytomegalovirus-associated TCR beta chains were confirmed in vitro to be specific for cytomegalovirus antigens. A cluster of highly shared sequence variants was judged likely to be a technical artifact of the sequencing pipeline. In this cohort, only TCR beta chains were sequenced, and detectable features were limited by the absence of alpha or paired-chain data. Linkage disequilibrium might explain the correlated functional status among segregating V segments, but an unknown experimental factor could not be ruled out. Because counts were too low, about 17 rarely observed V segments, including chromosome 9 orphons, were excluded from the earlier analysis of 587 of the donors. In an earlier analysis of 587 of the donors, most TCR beta V segments were observed in productive rearrangements about 90% or about 30% of the time, broadly matching IMGT annotations. Most TCR sequences were observed very rarely across donors, whereas some public TCRs were present in many individuals. A later analysis reported that several top co-occurrence clusters appeared linked to parvovirus B19, influenza, CMV and Epstein-Barr virus. When HLA alleles, especially DR and DQ, strongly co-occurred, attributing TCR associations to individual alleles was difficult. The classifier was reported to diagnose cytomegalovirus status with high specificity and sensitivity in both the original cohort and the validation cohort. In a later genetic analysis, a missense DCLRE1C variant was associated with V-gene and J-gene trimming of TCR beta chains, and the association was replicated in an independent cohort. Specific HLA alleles were associated with 15,000 to 20,000 TCR beta sequences at a false discovery rate of 0.05 in a later analysis.

In total, roughly 670 healthy bone marrow donors made up the cohort. Cohort members were all nominally healthy when sampled, although unrecorded immune exposures were likely present. The donor tested CMV seronegative, placing the donor among the 350 or so seronegative members of the cohort. Each donor provided a peripheral blood sample, and peripheral blood mononuclear cells were used for TCR beta sequencing. The Qiagen DNeasy Blood Extraction Kit was used to extract genomic DNA from the blood cell samples. Library creation used the immunoSEQ multiplex PCR assay. For the multiplex PCR, a mixture combining 60 forward primers for TCR Vbeta segments and 13 reverse primers for TCR Jbeta segments was used. Amplification of the CDR3 region of rearranged TCR beta genes was performed with a multiplex PCR assay on genomic DNA. The Illumina HiSeq System was used to sequence the amplified TCR beta libraries as 87-base-pair reads. The paper's data handling went like this. A later analysis counted about 80 million unique TCR beta chains across the 690 or so repertoires, and some 11 million of these chains were shared by at least two donors. Raw reads were error-corrected and collapsed into unique sequences by a nearest-neighbor algorithm in which closely related sequences were merged to remove PCR and sequencing errors. V, D and J gene segments were assigned by aligning CDR3 sequences to IMGT reference sequences. Each retained sequence needed at least a six-nucleotide match to both a V gene segment and a J gene segment. A rearrangement counted as productive if the CDR3 had no stop codons and remained in frame with V and J, and every other rearrangement counted as non-productive. CDR3 was defined by IMGT convention, running from the second conserved V-encoded cysteine to the conserved J-encoded phenylalanine. The earlier analysis of about 620 of the donors excluded sequences that lacked an unambiguous match to a single V gene segment. In an earlier analysis of approximately 560 of the donors, a V segment was called functional when productive rearrangements were above 56.7%, and segregating when the standard deviation between donors exceeded 5%. A statistical classification framework was developed to diagnose cytomegalovirus status using the catalog of TCR beta chain sequences. A later analysis assigned V and J genes by comparing TCR nucleotide sequences with IMGT/GENE-DB human TR gene sequences. The TCRdist pipeline was used in a later analysis to assign CDR3 sequences and most-parsimonious VDJ recombination scenarios. In a later analysis, every TCR beta chain was defined by the combination of its CDR3 amino acid sequence and its V-gene family, and reads without a unique V-gene family were dropped. To address suspected cross-contamination and a sequencing artifact, a later analysis removed approximately 590 highly shared, low-generation-probability nucleotide sequences. In a later analysis, a clonal expansion index was calculated for each public chain from normalized within-repertoire ranks of inferred template counts. In a later analysis, generation probabilities were computed using a VDJ recombination model fitted to out-of-frame rearrangements, and the results were checked against IGoR. A later analysis scored TCR-TCR, TCR-HLA and TCR-CMV co-occurrence with hypergeometric tests, applying a repertoire-size bias correction to TCR pairs. A later analysis estimated false discovery rates by permuting HLA or CMV assignments 20 times. In a later analysis, co-occurring TCRs were grouped using DBSCAN, with TCRdist sequence similarity added in when clustering inside HLA-allele-positive subsets. Repertoires with fewer than 30,000 or more than 120,000 public chains, plus five repertoires with anomalous nucleotide sharing, were excluded from co-occurrence clustering. TCRdb obtained this table from immuneACCESS and retained in-frame rearrangements with V and J assigned. These tables miss some clones; where compared with another copy, unresolved V genes account for less than half of the shortfall, and the remainder is unexplained. D and trimming come from the DNA, and the V and J calls and clone size come from that table. For this sample there are about 130,000 clones; roughly 79% appear just once. The biggest ten clones account for about 3.4% of the sample.

This TCR was sampled from a man aged 25 to 45 in good health and CMV-seronegative. Sequencing was carried out using PBMCs.

The CDR3 amino acid sequence is: CASLGASGEETQYF. The sequence in DNA is TGTGCCTCCCTCGGGGCTAGCGGGGAGGAGACCCAGTACTTC. This chain is built from TRBV30 and TRBJ2-5; 9 bases in between match TRBD2. V lost 7 bases and J lost 5 bases, and the count of bases not matched to a germline gene is 11. The CDR3 sequence holds 14 residues, the cysteine and phenylalanine included. The only DNA kept is the CDR3, 42 bases in frame from the first base. CDR1 GTSNPN and CDR2 SVGIG are derived from the germline V gene (reference sequence).